The 18 T cell receptor beta chains below all came from one sample that was sequenced in a study of blood T cell repertoires in COVID-19 (TCRdb year 2020). The library relied on the immunoSEQ multiplex PCR assay. In its TCRdb copy, this immuneACCESS table keeps in-frame sequences only and misses some clones. Where compared with another copy, unresolved V genes explain less than half of these, and the others have no known cause. The sample contains around 85,000 clones, around 89% of them found a single time. The top ten clones comprise less than 1.5% of the sample. The sample was PBMCs or T cells enriched from blood (not recorded which). The receptors stem from a woman between 45 and 65 years old with acute COVID-19.

The chain carries TRBV5-1 and TRBJ2-7; 11 bases are shared with TRBD2. After removal of 2 bases from V and 5 bases from J, the junction contained 9 bases not matched to a gene. Germline V gives CDR1 SGHRS, CDR2 YFSETQ. The CDR3 totals 16 residues. The CDR3 region has the DNA TGCGCCAGCAGCTTACTACTAGCGGGAGATGGGGACGAGCAGTACTTC. Its protein product is CASSLLLAGDGDEQYF. Using reference TRBV5-1 and TRBJ2-7 for the parts outside the CDR3, the full variable domain is KAGVTQTPRYLIKTRGQQVTLSCSPISGHRSVSWYQQTPGQGLQFLFEYFSETQRNKGNFPGRFSGRQFSNSRSEMNVSTLELGDSALYLCASSLLLAGDGDEQYFGPGTRLTVT.

The CDR3 region is CASSSGNSGNTIYF. In nucleotides, the CDR3 is TGTGCCAGCAGCTCAGGGAACTCTGGAAACACCATATATTTT. This chain links TRBV7-6 with TRBJ1-3; the D gene is possibly TRBD1 (5 bases). Per germline, CDR1 SGHVS and CDR2 FNYEAQ. CDR3 size: 14 residues. V was shortened by 4 bases and J by 0 bases, with 7 bases between the two germline ends.

The chain is built from TRBV7-2 and TRBJ2-3, with 11 nucleotides matching TRBD1. Germline V CDR1 and CDR2: SGHTA, FQGNSA. J was trimmed by 6 bases and V by 5 bases; bases with no gene match: 13. This CDR3 region has 17 residues. CDR3 DNA sequence: TGTGCCAGCAGCCAGGGGCCCGGGACAGGGGGTTCGGATACGCAGTATTTT. It encodes CASSQGPGTGGSDTQYF.

This sequence joins TRBV9 and TRBJ2-1, with 11 bases identical to TRBD2. The V segment lost 3 bases and the J segment 8 bases; nucleotides outside the gene matches: 7. The CDR3 is made up of 15 amino acids. Germline V CDR1 and CDR2: SGDLS, YYNGEE. The CDR3 sequence: CASSATSGRGYEQFF. CDR3 sequence (DNA): TGTGCCAGCAGCGCAACTAGCGGGAGAGGGTATGAGCAGTTCTTC.

J is TRBJ2-1 and V is TRBV5-1, with TRBD2 as a possible D gene (6 bases). The CDR3 length is 15 residues. CDR1 is SGHRS and CDR2 is YFSETQ in the germline V gene. V was pared by 3 bases and J by 8 bases, with 18 bases between. The CDR3 loop reads CASSSSLRRGDEQFF. Here the CDR3 DNA reads TGCGCCAGCAGCTCGTCACTTCGGAGGGGCGATGAGCAGTTCTTC.

The genes are TRBV6-5 and TRBJ2-7; 8 positions match TRBD2. Germline CDR1 is MNHEY and CDR2 is SVGAGI. This CDR3 contains 14 residues. V lost 5 bases, J lost 5 bases, and 8 bases stayed unmatched. CDR3 DNA: TGTGCCAGCAGTCCCAGTTCCGGGAGGGACGAGCAGTACTTC. It codes for CASSPSSGRDEQYF.

The V call is TRBV7-2, the J call TRBJ1-6; a weak D match, TRBD1 (5 bases). Germline lookup yields CDR1 SGHTA and CDR2 FQGNSA. Trimming shortened V by 2 bases and J by 5 bases, and 13 bases separated the two germline ends. This CDR3 is 16 amino acids long. This CDR3 reads CASSLLGGANNSPLHF. DNA for the CDR3: TGTGCCAGCAGCTTATTGGGGGGAGCTAATAATTCACCCCTCCACTTT.

The chain links TRBV29-1 to TRBJ2-1; 8 bases are shared with TRBD1. Germline CDR1 is SQVTM and CDR2 is ANQGSEA. Trimming at V came to 7 bases and at J to 5 bases, leaving 4 bases not matched to a gene. The CDR3 loop spans 12 amino acids. The CDR3 region has the DNA TGCAGCGGACAGGGACAGGACAATGAGCAGTTCTTC. Translation gives CSGQGQDNEQFF.

The chain recombines TRBV11-2 with TRBJ2-1; D possibly corresponds to TRBD2 (6 bases). The CDR3 extends over 16 amino acids. Germline-derived CDR1 and CDR2 are SGHAT and FQNNGV. The ends were cut back, 5 bases at V and 12 bases at J, with 26 bases in the middle. This CDR3 is CASSPRRDSRGDGQFF. CDR3 DNA sequence: TGTGCCAGCAGCCCACGCCGGGACTCACGAGGCGATGGGCAGTTCTTC.

This clone was observed once. The V and J genes are TRBV7-9 and TRBJ1-4; 7 bases fit TRBD1. J was trimmed by 3 bases and V by 5 bases; bases with no gene match: 9. CDR3 size: 16 residues. Germline V CDR1 and CDR2: SEHNR, FQNEAQ (reference sequence). CDR3 nucleotide sequence: TGTGCCAGCAGCCGGGACAGTAGGAATCCTAATGAAAAACTGTTTTTT. This translates into CASSRDSRNPNEKLFF.

V is TRBV2 and J is TRBJ2-3; 10 bases fit TRBD2. This CDR3 is built from 17 residues. V was pared by 0 bases and J by 1 base, with 4 bases of the junction left unmatched. Germline V lookup: CDR1 SNHLY, CDR2 FYNNEI. The CDR3 protein is CASSEAPSGSGTDTQYF. The CDR3 coding sequence is TGTGCCAGCAGTGAAGCGCCTAGCGGGAGTGGCACAGATACGCAGTATTTT.

This chain uses TRBV14 with TRBJ2-5; 7 bases are shared with TRBD2. Germline-derived CDR1 and CDR2 are SGHDN and FVKESK. The V segment lost 1 base and the J segment 1 base; nucleotides outside the gene matches: 6. This CDR3 region has 16 residues. The chain's CDR3 is CASSQGPASGQETQYF. For the CDR3, the DNA is TGTGCCAGCAGCCAAGGCCCAGCTAGCGGCCAAGAGACCCAGTACTTC. Full variable domain (outside the CDR3, taken from reference TRBV14 and TRBJ2-5): EAGVTQFPSHSVIEKGQTVTLRCDPISGHDNLYWYRRVMGKEIKFLLHFVKESKQDESGMPNNRFLAERTGGTYSTLKVQPAELEDSGVYFCASSQGPASGQETQYFGPGTRLLVL.

V gene TRBV25-1 combines with J gene TRBJ1-1; TRBD1 is a possible D gene (5 bases). Germline values: CDR1 MGHDK, CDR2 SYGVNS. This CDR3 is built from 13 residues. The V gene lost 0 bases and the J gene lost 7 bases, with 9 bases spanning the gap. CDR3 sequence: CASSEYGGSEAFF. CDR3 bases: TGTGCCAGCAGTGAATACGGGGGAAGTGAAGCTTTCTTT. Drawing the rest from reference TRBV25-1 and TRBJ1-1, the complete variable domain is EADIYQTPRYLVIGTGKKITLECSQTMGHDKMYWYQQDPGMELHLIHYSYGVNSTEKGDLSSESTVSRIRTEHFPLTLESARPSHTSQYLCASSEYGGSEAFFGQGTRLTVV.

The chain combines TRBV11-2 with TRBJ1-1; 12 bases map to TRBD1. CDR1 is SGHAT and CDR2 is FQNNGV in the germline V gene. The length of the CDR3 is 14 residues. After removal of 5 bases from V and 5 bases from J, the junction contained 3 bases not matched to a gene. The CDR3 region has the DNA TGTGCCAGCAGCACGGGACAGGGGGCGACTGAAGCTTTCTTT. Its translation: CASSTGQGATEAFF. Full variable domain (missing parts from reference TRBV11-2 and TRBJ1-1): EAGVAQSPRYKIIEKRQSVAFWCNPISGHATLYWYQQILGQGPKLLIQFQNNGVVDDSQLPKDRFSAERLKGVDSTLKIQPAKLEDSAVYLCASSTGQGATEAFFGQGTRLTVV.

The genes are TRBV9 and TRBJ1-6; a possible D gene is TRBD1 (5 bases). Deletions cut 1 base from V and 6 bases from J, with 17 bases between. Germline V gene data show CDR1 as SGDLS and CDR2 as YYNGEE. CDR3 length: 17 residues. The CDR3 loop is CASSVRSGQGGNSPLHF. CDR3 sequence (DNA): TGTGCCAGCAGCGTACGTAGTGGCCAGGGAGGTAATTCACCCCTCCACTTT.

The chain recombines TRBV7-8 with TRBJ1-1; a weak D match, TRBD1 (6 bases). The V and J ends lost 2 bases and 6 bases respectively, with 16 bases between them. Per germline, CDR1 SGHVS and CDR2 FQNEAQ. The CDR3 has 15 residues. CDR3 amino acids: CASSLMQRGLAEAFF. CDR3 DNA: TGTGCCAGCAGCTTAATGCAAAGGGGGTTGGCTGAAGCTTTCTTT.

CDR3 in DNA: TGTGCCAGCAGCCAAGGACTAGCGGGAGGCGGGTACGAGCAGTACTTC. It specifies CASSQGLAGGGYEQYF. The chain links TRBV14 to TRBJ2-7; 13 bases agree with TRBD2. The CDR3 is made up of 16 amino acids. V dropped 1 base and J dropped 4; count of bases not matched to a gene: 4. The germline V gene encodes CDR1 SGHDN and CDR2 FVKESK.

The chain carries TRBV2 and TRBJ2-2, with TRBD2 identical over 8 bases. CDR3 length: 15 residues. CDR1 is SNHLY and CDR2 is FYNNEI in the germline V gene. Trimming cost V 6 bases and J 5 bases; bases outside gene matches: 8. The CDR3 sequence is CASRVAGWDTGELFF. In nucleotides, the CDR3 is TGTGCCAGCAGGGTAGCGGGATGGGATACCGGGGAGCTGTTTTTT.